The T cell receptor beta chain described here comes from a study of blood T cell repertoires in COVID-19. Overall study: COVID-19 samples collected from the United States, Italy and Spain covered acute and convalescent phases. Nucleic acid was either cDNA or gDNA, and it came from T cells, B-cell-depleted T cells, or PBMCs.

Original methodology: Estimation of nucleated cell counts was performed using reference gene primer amplification. Profiling relied on immunoSEQ multiplex PCR, and the TCRdb table lists in-frame clones only, not all of them. V and J calls and clone size are those listed in that table; D and trimming were worked out from the DNA. The data show some 150,000 clones, approximately 85% seen once. This TCR came from a man aged 35-49 years who had recovered from COVID-19. Sequenced: peripheral blood.

CDR3 coding DNA: TGTGCCAGTAGCCCTCCCGGGGATGGACAGAAGCAGTTCTTC. This encodes CASSPPGDGQKQFF. This chain joins TRBV19 and TRBJ2-1; weak D call: TRBD1 (6 bases). The CDR3 loop spans 14 amino acids. Germline V gene sequence: CDR1 LNHDA, CDR2 SQIVND (reference sequence). Trimming took off 6 bases at V and 11 bases at J, with 20 bases between the two ends.